These 24 T cell receptor beta chains came from one sample sequenced in a study of blood T cell repertoires in COVID-19. Assay used: immunoSEQ multiplex PCR; TCRdb lists only in-frame clones, some missing. The table lists 150,000 to 180,000 clones, roughly 84% of them singletons. Sequenced: peripheral blood. All receptors come from a man aged 55 to 69 with COVID-19, enrolled during active disease.

This clone came up a few times. The chain is built from TRBV5-1 and TRBJ1-1; the match to TRBD1 covers 8 bases. CDR3 length: 19 residues. J gave up 0 bases and V 1 base, and 14 bases lay outside the gene matches. CDR1 SGHRS and CDR2 YFSETQ come from the germline V gene. Written as DNA, the CDR3 is TGCGCCAGCAGCTTGTCCCGCCGGACAGGGAGTGCCATGAACACTGAAGCTTTCTTT. Its protein is CASSLSRRTGSAMNTEAFF.

CDR3 protein: CASSLAEGTYGYTF. The DNA for the CDR3 is TGTGCCAGCAGCTTAGCGGAGGGGACCTATGGCTACACCTTC. The chain couples TRBV7-8 to TRBJ1-2, with D possibly matching TRBD1 (5 bases). This CDR3 comprises 14 residues. Trimming removed 0 bases at V and 4 bases at J, with 9 bases between. Germline V CDR1 and CDR2: SGHVS, FQNEAQ.

The chain combines TRBV28 with TRBJ2-1, with 9 nucleotides matching TRBD1. Germline-derived CDR1 and CDR2 are MDHEN and SYDVKM. This CDR3 region has 15 residues. V lost 6 bases to trimming and J lost 7 bases; unmatched junction nucleotides: 10. CDR3 residues: CASSLTGGRTNEQFF. The CDR3 nucleotides read TGTGCCAGCAGCCTTACAGGGGGCAGGACGAATGAGCAGTTCTTC.

This clone came up a few times. CDR3 DNA: TGTGCCATCAGTGAAAGGGGAGGGGATCAGCCCCAGCATTTT. Protein sequence: CAISERGGDQPQHF. The rearrangement joins TRBV10-3 to TRBJ1-5; perhaps TRBD1 as D (5 bases). The CDR3 loop spans 14 amino acids. Germline lookup yields CDR1 ENHRY and CDR2 SYGVKD. Trimming left V 3 bases short and J 5 bases short, with 11 bases between.

This sequence joins TRBV7-2 and TRBJ2-6; a weak D match, TRBD1 (5 bases). The germline V and J ends were trimmed by 6 bases and 3 bases, with 15 bases remaining between them. This CDR3 has 16 residues. Germline-derived CDR1 and CDR2 are SGHTA and FQGNSA. CDR3: CASRLIGAGGANVLTF. CDR3 nucleotides: TGTGCCAGCAGACTTATAGGGGCAGGTGGGGCCAACGTCCTGACTTTC.

V usage is TRBV30 and J usage is TRBJ1-5; 8 bases align to TRBD1. The junction had 3 bases not matched to a gene; V was cut back by 3 bases and J by 2 bases. Germline values: CDR1 GTSNPN, CDR2 SVGIG (reference sequence). This CDR3 is 14 amino acids long. In DNA form, the CDR3 reads TGTGCCTGGAGCCGGGGACAGGGCAATCAGCCCCAGCATTTT. Residues: CAWSRGQGNQPQHF.

The chain uses TRBV6-6 and TRBJ2-5; D is unresolved. Trimming took off 4 bases at V and 4 bases at J, with 10 bases between the two ends. Germline V gene data show CDR1 as MNHNY and CDR2 as SVGAGI (reference sequence). The CDR3 runs 13 residues. CDR3: CASSSRRGETQYF. CDR3 DNA sequence: TGTGCCAGCAGTTCGCGGCGCGGAGAGACCCAGTACTTC.

The chain employs TRBV7-2 and TRBJ1-6; tentative D call: TRBD1 (5 bases). The germline gives CDR1 SGHTA, CDR2 FQGNSA. CDR3 length: 15 amino acids. Trimming removed 4 bases at V and 9 bases at J, with 16 bases between. The CDR3 reads CASSSTTVQASPLHF. The CDR3 nucleotides read TGTGCCAGCAGCTCAACGACAGTGCAAGCTTCACCCCTCCACTTT.

V is TRBV2 and J is TRBJ2-3; 7 nucleotides align to TRBD1. The CDR3 has 15 amino acids. Looked up from germline, CDR1 is SNHLY and CDR2 is FYNNEI. After removal of 6 bases from V and 0 bases from J, the junction contained 6 bases not matched to a gene. Here the CDR3 reads CASRLDRASTDTQYF. Here the CDR3 DNA reads TGTGCCAGCAGGCTTGACAGGGCAAGCACAGATACGCAGTATTTT.

The genes are TRBV6-1 and TRBJ2-3; the D gene is possibly TRBD2 (6 bases). The CDR3 length is 16 residues. V was cut by 0 bases and J by 2 bases, with 12 bases left in between. Germline lookup yields CDR1 MNHNS and CDR2 SASEGT. The CDR3 nucleotides read TGTGCCAGCAGTGAAGCGTACGGGGGATTCACAGATACGCAGTATTTT. Protein product: CASSEAYGGFTDTQYF.

The gene calls are TRBV19 and TRBJ2-2; weak D call: TRBD1 (6 bases). The germline V gene has CDR1 LNHDA and CDR2 SQIVND (reference sequence). Between the trimmed V and J ends, which lost 5 bases and 6 bases, there was a span of 19 bases. The CDR3 extends over 16 amino acids. The CDR3 loop reads CASSLIGQTRAGELFF. As DNA, the CDR3 is TGTGCCAGTAGTCTCATCGGACAGACCAGGGCCGGGGAGCTGTTTTTT.

This chain uses TRBV27 with TRBJ2-7, with a tentative D call TRBD2 (7 bases). This CDR3 has 11 amino acids. Germline V gene sequence: CDR1 MNHEY, CDR2 SMNVEV (reference sequence). V was cut by 11 bases and J by 6 bases, with 14 bases left in between. CDR3 in amino acids: CAAGRGLEQYF. CDR3 in DNA: TGTGCCGCGGGGCGGGGGCTCGAGCAGTACTTC.

CDR3 coding DNA: TGTGCCATCAGTGAGGGGGACTTGGTGGGGGCCCAGTACTTC. Amino acid sequence: CAISEGDLVGAQYF. The chain couples TRBV10-3 to TRBJ2-5; D is possibly TRBD2 (6 bases). V dropped 2 bases and J dropped 9 bases, with 16 bases sitting between them. The CDR3 runs to 14 residues. Per germline, CDR1 ENHRY and CDR2 SYGVKD.

This chain uses TRBV6-5 with TRBJ1-2; 8 nucleotides line up with TRBD1. Germline loops: CDR1 MNHEY, CDR2 SVGAGI. The length of the CDR3 is 14 residues. The J segment lost 7 bases and the V segment lost 7 bases, leaving 11 bases of the junction unmatched. This CDR3 is CASNTTPGGPGYTF. CDR3 sequence (DNA): TGTGCCAGCAACACCACCCCAGGGGGCCCTGGCTACACCTTC.

The V and J genes are TRBV14 and TRBJ2-2; no clear D. Germline V CDR1 and CDR2: SGHDN, FVKESK. CDR3 size: 14 residues. Trimming took off 0 bases at V and 6 bases at J, with 8 bases between the two ends. For the CDR3, the DNA is TGTGCCAGCAGCCAAGATTTTGCGTCCGGGGAGCTGTTTTTT. Protein product: CASSQDFASGELFF. The full variable domain, its missing parts supplied by reference TRBV14 and TRBJ2-2, is EAGVTQFPSHSVIEKGQTVTLRCDPISGHDNLYWYRRVMGKEIKFLLHFVKESKQDESGMPNNRFLAERTGGTYSTLKVQPAELEDSGVYFCASSQDFASGELFFGEGSRLTVL.

The V call is TRBV11-1, the J call TRBJ2-7, with TRBD1 as a possible D gene (6 bases). CDR1 SGHAT and CDR2 FQDESV come from the germline V gene (reference sequence). The CDR3 is made up of 15 amino acids. The germline V and J ends were trimmed by 3 bases and 2 bases, with 14 bases remaining between them. CDR3 nucleotide sequence: TGTGCCAGCAGCTTCTTACAGGGCGAAACCTACGAGCAGTACTTC. It yields the protein CASSFLQGETYEQYF.

The J gene is TRBJ1-6, the V gene TRBV16, with 7 bases matching TRBD1. CDR1 is KGHSY, CDR2 FQNENV, per germline. The CDR3 is made up of 17 amino acids. V was clipped by 2 bases and J by 8 bases; unmatched bases: 12. CDR3 in amino acids: CASSQLPRGTADSPLHF. CDR3 DNA sequence: TGTGCCAGCAGCCAACTTCCCCGCGGGACAGCCGATTCACCCCTCCACTTT. The full variable domain, with the rest looked up from reference TRBV16 and TRBJ1-6, is GEEVAQTPKHLVRGEGQKAKLYCAPIKGHSYVFWYQQVLKNEFKFLISFQNENVFDETGMPKERFSAKCLPNSPCSLEIQATKLEDSAVYFCASSQLPRGTADSPLHFGNGTRLTVT.

The chain employs TRBV7-8 and TRBJ2-1; the match to TRBD2 covers 8 bases. The CDR3 has 16 residues. From germline, CDR1 is SGHVS and CDR2 FQNEAQ. With V trimmed by 2 bases and J by 3 bases, 6 bases remained unmatched. In DNA form, the CDR3 reads TGTGCCAGCAGCTTACTACGGGAGGGCCGCTACAATGAGCAGTTCTTC. This gives the protein CASSLLREGRYNEQFF.

V and J are TRBV11-3 and TRBJ2-1; 7 bases are a match to TRBD2. The CDR3 is 15 residues long. Germline V gene data show CDR1 as SGHNT and CDR2 as YENEEA. V was clipped by 3 bases and J by 0 bases; unmatched bases: 2. The DNA for the CDR3 is TGTGCCAGCAGCTTGGCTAGCGGCTCCTACAATGAGCAGTTCTTC. Protein sequence: CASSLASGSYNEQFF.

The chain uses TRBV19 and TRBJ1-1; no clear D. The germline V gene encodes CDR1 LNHDA and CDR2 SQIVND (reference sequence). Deletions cut 3 bases from V and 5 bases from J, with 16 bases between. CDR3 length equals 15 residues. The CDR3 region has the DNA TGTGCCAGTAGTATGTTATTAGGGAGAGGTACTGAAGCTTTCTTT. This sequence encodes CASSMLLGRGTEAFF.

Only one count was recorded for this clone. This rearrangement joins TRBV2 to TRBJ2-1, with D possibly being TRBD2 (5 bases). The CDR3 sequence is 14 residues long. Germline loops: CDR1 SNHLY, CDR2 FYNNEI. Trimming shortened V by 3 bases and J by 8 bases, and 14 bases separated the two germline ends. In DNA, the CDR3 is TGTGCCAGCAGTGATTTATCACTAGTAGATGAGCAGTTCTTC. The encoded protein is CASSDLSLVDEQFF.

Worth noting for this clone: Distinct nucleotide sequences in the sample also encode this CDR3. V usage is TRBV7-2 and J usage is TRBJ1-5, with 9 bases matching TRBD1. CDR1 is SGHTA and CDR2 is FQGNSA in the germline V gene. The V and J ends lost 1 base and 6 bases, in that order; junction bases with no gene match: 1. The CDR3 is 14 residues long. CDR3 sequence: CASSLGQGGQPQHF. DNA of the CDR3: TGTGCCAGCAGCTTAGGACAGGGGGGTCAGCCCCAGCATTTT.

Written as DNA, the CDR3 is TGTGCCAGCAGCTTCTCTCGCGGGGGGAATGAGCAGTTCTTC. Translating gives CASSFSRGGNEQFF. The chain links TRBV5-4 to TRBJ2-1; the match to TRBD2 covers 8 bases. The V and J ends lost 2 bases and 7 bases, in that order; junction bases with no gene match: 5. This CDR3 is 14 amino acids long. Germline CDR1 SGHNT, CDR2 YYREEE (reference sequence).

The rearrangement joins TRBV11-2 to TRBJ1-1; 8 nucleotides line up with TRBD1. The CDR3 length is 15 residues. With 5 bases clipped from V and 5 bases from J, the junction kept 10 bases outside the gene matches. The germline CDR1 and CDR2 sequences are SGHAT and FQNNGV. Here the CDR3 reads CASSRNPRGQTEAFF. In DNA, the CDR3 is TGTGCCAGCAGCCGAAACCCCAGGGGGCAAACTGAAGCTTTCTTT.